Sequencing of this T cell receptor beta chain was carried out in a study of blood T cell repertoires in COVID-19. Across the whole study: Both acute and convalescent COVID-19 samples were obtained from the United States, Italy and Spain.

As processed by the authors: Scientists estimated how many nucleated cells there were by amplifying reference gene primers. Generated by immunoSEQ multiplex PCR, the TCRdb table keeps only in-frame clones and is missing some. The V and J calls and clone size are taken from that table; D and trimming were inferred from the DNA. The sample carries about 53,000 clones, roughly 88% recorded once. Germline V gene sequence: CDR1 MDHEN, CDR2 SYDVKM. With 2 bases clipped from V and 8 bases from J, the junction kept 4 bases outside the gene matches. CDR3 size: 15 residues. The rearrangement links TRBV28 to TRBJ1-6; TRBD1 matches 9 bases. The source of this sequence is a man at least 80 years old with acute or convalescent COVID-19. Sequencing was performed on peripheral blood. The CDR3 nucleotides read TGTGCCAGCAGTTTAGGGGGACAGGGACATTCACCCCTCCACTTT. It is translated as CASSLGGQGHSPLHF. The complete variable domain, with remaining parts taken from reference TRBV28 and TRBJ1-6, reads DVKVTQSSRYLVKRTGEKVFLECVQDMDHENMFWYRQDPGLGLRLIYFSYDVKMKEKGDIPEGYSVSREKKERFSLILESASTNQTSMYLCASSLGGQGHSPLHFGNGTRLTVT.